Listed below are T cell receptor beta chains from one sample, sequenced in a study of PD-1 blockade in classical Hodgkin lymphoma. Produced via immunoSEQ multiplex PCR; TCRdb's table is partial and in-frame only. This sample yields approximately 100,000 clones, of which 83% are seen a single time; 15% to 20% belongs to the top ten. Sequences were derived from peripheral blood mononuclear cells (PBMCs), sampled before the fourth cycle of nivolumab. The receptors derive from a human donor with classical Hodgkin lymphoma. Each CDR3 is given with its conserved first and last residue. The D gene is left open where the match is weak. Clone size is given for some rows only: seen once, a few or many times, or a class if the clone is expanded.

V gene	CDR3 length	J gene	D gene	clone size	CDR3 DNA	CDR3 protein
TRBV29-1	12	TRBJ2-1	NA	NA	TGCAGCGTTTTGTCCCGGTACAATGAGCAGTTCTTC	CSVLSRYNEQFF
TRBV6-1	15	TRBJ2-7	TRBD2	NA	TGTGCCAGCAGCCAGCGGGGCTGGAGCTCCTACGAGCAGTACTTC	CASSQRGWSSYEQYF
TRBV6-1	15	TRBJ1-2	NA	NA	TGTGCCAGCAGCGAATTTGGGGCCGGGTACTATGGCTACACCTTC	CASSEFGAGYYGYTF
TRBV2	12	TRBJ2-5	NA	NA	TGTGCCAGCACTCCGCAGGCGGAGACCCAGTACTTC	CASTPQAETQYF
TRBV11-1	14	TRBJ2-3	TRBD1	few	TGTGCCAGCAGTCTCCAGGGGGGCACAGATACGCAGTATTTT	CASSLQGGTDTQYF
TRBV28	17	TRBJ1-1	NA	NA	TGTGCCAGCAGTTCCTCCGGGGAGACTCAGTTCGGCACTGAAGCTTTCTTT	CASSSSGETQFGTEAFF
TRBV6-5	13	TRBJ1-2	NA	NA	TGTGCCAGCAGTGCAGACATGGGCTATGGCTACACCTTC	CASSADMGYGYTF
TRBV30	13	TRBJ1-1	NA	NA	TGTGCCTGGAGTGGGCAGTCGAACACTGAAGCTTTCTTT	CAWSGQSNTEAFF
TRBV10-3	17	TRBJ2-3	TRBD2	NA	TGTGCCATCAGTGAGTCGTCTAGCGGAACTAGCACAGATACGCAGTATTTT	CAISESSSGTSTDTQYF
TRBV27	12	TRBJ1-2	NA	few	TGTGCCAGCAGTTTACGAGGGTATGGCTACACCTTC	CASSLRGYGYTF
TRBV11-2	15	TRBJ2-1	TRBD2	once	TGTGCCAGCAGCTTAGCGGGAGGCTCTTCAAATGAGCAGTTCTTC	CASSLAGGSSNEQFF
TRBV7-9	14	TRBJ1-2	TRBD1	NA	TGTGCCAGCAGCACACAGGGGGTGAAAGGGGGCTACACCTTC	CASSTQGVKGGYTF
TRBV5-1	15	TRBJ2-7	NA	NA	TGCGCCAGCAGCTTGGGGGGGGGCCCAAGCTACGAGCAGTACTTC	CASSLGGGPSYEQYF
TRBV11-2	18	TRBJ2-3	NA	few	TGTGCCAGCAGCCCACCTTGGGGGCTGGCGACTAGCACAGATACGCAGTATTTT	CASSPPWGLATSTDTQYF
TRBV18	13	TRBJ1-1	NA	once	TGTGCCAGCTCACCATACAGAAACACTGAAGCTTTCTTT	CASSPYRNTEAFF
TRBV5-8	13	TRBJ2-3	NA	NA	TGTGCCAGCAGCTTGTTGAGCGCAGATACGCAGTATTTT	CASSLLSADTQYF
TRBV11-3	17	TRBJ2-1	NA	NA	TGTGCCAGCAGCTTAGCCCCGGACAGTCCCCACCGGAATGAGCAGTTCTTC	CASSLAPDSPHRNEQFF
TRBV5-1	15	TRBJ2-1	NA	medium-sized	TGCGCCAGCAGCTTGGATACGACAGCCTACAATGAGCAGTTCTTC	CASSLDTTAYNEQFF
TRBV11-3	13	TRBJ1-1	NA	NA	TGTGCCAGCAGCTGGGGGGCGAACACTGAAGCTTTCTTT	CASSWGANTEAFF
TRBV2	15	TRBJ2-1	NA	NA	TGTGCCAGCTCTAGCGGGCAGGGGGGTATACAGGGGCAGTTCTTC	CASSSGQGGIQGQFF
TRBV30	14	TRBJ2-2	TRBD1	once	TGTGCCTGGGACAGGGGGTTGAACACCGGGGAGCTGTTTTTT	CAWDRGLNTGELFF
TRBV5-1	14	TRBJ2-7	NA	NA	TGCGCCAGCAGCTTCCAGGCGCTCTCCTACGAGCAGTACTTC	CASSFQALSYEQYF
TRBV28	13	TRBJ1-2	TRBD1	NA	TGTGCCAGCAGCAAAACAGGGGCTGGTGGCTACACCTTC	CASSKTGAGGYTF
TRBV18	13	TRBJ2-1	NA	NA	TGTGCCAGCTCACCACGCCTTACCAATGAGCAGTTCTTC	CASSPRLTNEQFF
TRBV29-1	11	TRBJ2-5	NA	NA	TGCAGCGTTGACGAGGTGTGGACCCAGTACTTC	CSVDEVWTQYF
TRBV5-1	15	TRBJ2-5	NA	NA	TGCGCCAGCAGCTTGAAGGATAGCGGACAAGAGACCCAGTACTTC	CASSLKDSGQETQYF
TRBV29-1	11	TRBJ2-1	NA	few	TGCAGCGTGAGCAGGGGAGATGAGCAGTTCTTC	CSVSRGDEQFF
TRBV7-2	13	TRBJ2-7	TRBD1	NA	TGTGCCAGCAGCCTCGACAGGGGGCAAGTGCAGTACTTC	CASSLDRGQVQYF
TRBV4-2	15	TRBJ2-7	NA	NA	TGTGCCAGCAGCCAAGACCAAGGACAGTCCTACGAGCAGTACTTC	CASSQDQGQSYEQYF
TRBV19	13	TRBJ1-5	NA	few	TGTGCCAGTAGTATTGAGGGTGGTCAGCCCCAGCATTTT	CASSIEGGQPQHF
TRBV19	15	TRBJ2-7	NA	NA	TGTGCCAGTAGTATCAGTAACTTAGCTTCATACGAGCAGTACTTC	CASSISNLASYEQYF
TRBV27	13	TRBJ1-2	NA	few	TGTGCCAGCAGCCCCAAAGGGGGAAGAGGCTACACCTTC	CASSPKGGRGYTF
TRBV18	15	TRBJ2-3	NA	NA	TGTGCCAGCTCACCAGGCGGCCTTCCTACAGATACGCAGTATTTT	CASSPGGLPTDTQYF
TRBV15	14	TRBJ1-2	NA	NA	TGTGCCACCAGCAGAGATCCGGGGGTAGGTGGCTACACCTTC	CATSRDPGVGGYTF
TRBV7-2	15	TRBJ2-5	TRBD1	once	TGTGCCAGCAGTCCGGAACAGGGGATATGGGAGACCCAGTACTTC	CASSPEQGIWETQYF
TRBV11-3	13	TRBJ1-1	NA	NA	TGTGCCAGCAGCTTAGTCCCGGATACTGAAGCTTTCTTT	CASSLVPDTEAFF
TRBV19	15	TRBJ2-7	TRBD1	NA	TGTGCCAGTAGTATAGGGAGACAGGGTCAATACGAGCAGTACTTC	CASSIGRQGQYEQYF
TRBV5-1	13	TRBJ2-5	TRBD1	NA	TGCGCCAGCAACCTGGACAGGGTGGAGACCCAGTACTTC	CASNLDRVETQYF
TRBV5-4	15	TRBJ2-2	NA	NA	TGTGCCAGCAGCCTTCCCGGGATGAACACCGGGGAGCTGTTTTTT	CASSLPGMNTGELFF
TRBV5-6	16	TRBJ2-7	TRBD2	few	TGTGCCAGCAGCTTGTATGGGCTAGCGGGCCACTACGAGCAGTACTTC	CASSLYGLAGHYEQYF
TRBV7-6	15	TRBJ2-5	TRBD2	NA	TGTGCCAGCAGCCCCCTCGGCGGGAGAGGCGAGACCCAGTACTTC	CASSPLGGRGETQYF
TRBV19	15	TRBJ2-1	TRBD1	NA	TGTGCCAGTACGGCCCGACAGGGGGGCTACAATGAGCAGTTCTTC	CASTARQGGYNEQFF
TRBV7-2	15	TRBJ1-2	NA	NA	TGTGCCAGCAGCCCGGGTTCGGGGACGTCATGGGGCTACACCTTC	CASSPGSGTSWGYTF
TRBV2	13	TRBJ1-2	NA	once	TGTGCCAGCAGTTGGGGGCAGGGAGGTGGCTACACCTTC	CASSWGQGGGYTF
TRBV11-2	15	TRBJ2-7	NA	NA	TGTGCCAGCAGCCACCAGCCGGGGGCTCCCTACGAGCAGTACTTC	CASSHQPGAPYEQYF
TRBV4-1	16	TRBJ2-7	TRBD2	NA	TGCGCCAGCAGCCAGGGGGTAGGACTAGACTACTACGAGCAGTACTTC	CASSQGVGLDYYEQYF
TRBV10-3	15	TRBJ1-3	NA	few	TGTGCCATCAGTGAGTCAGGCAGCTCTGGAAACACCATATATTTT	CAISESGSSGNTIYF
TRBV29-1	15	TRBJ2-7	NA	NA	TGCAGCGTTGAAAGGGGCGTGGCAGATGCCTACGAGCAGTACTTC	CSVERGVADAYEQYF
TRBV27	13	TRBJ2-3	NA	NA	TGTGCCAGCAGCTTTGACGGTCCAAATACGCAGTATTTT	CASSFDGPNTQYF
TRBV11-2	15	TRBJ2-1	TRBD2	NA	TGTGCCAGCAGCCCAGGACTAGGGGCCCTCAATGAGCAGTTCTTC	CASSPGLGALNEQFF
TRBV7-2	14	TRBJ2-7	NA	NA	TGTGCCAGCAGCTTAGTGCAGGGGGGGTACGAGCAGTACTTC	CASSLVQGGYEQYF
TRBV6-1	15	TRBJ2-4	NA	NA	TGTGCCAGCAGTGAAGAGTGGGAGGGGGCGAACATTCAGTACTTC	CASSEEWEGANIQYF
TRBV10-3	15	TRBJ2-1	TRBD2	NA	TGTGCCATCAGTGAGTCGACTAGCGGGAAGAACGAGCAGTTCTTC	CAISESTSGKNEQFF
TRBV5-1	15	TRBJ2-7	NA	NA	TGCGCCAGCAGCTTGGGCCTGGGACAACCTTACGAGCAGTACTTC	CASSLGLGQPYEQYF
TRBV21-1	14	TRBJ2-7	NA	NA	TGTGCCAGCAGCGGCACCGGGGACCGGCACGAGCAGTACTTC	CASSGTGDRHEQYF
TRBV27	14	TRBJ2-7	NA	NA	TGTGCCAGCAGTTTTACACGAAGGGAAACCAAGCAGTACTTC	CASSFTRRETKQYF
TRBV5-1	13	TRBJ1-1	NA	NA	TGCGCCAGCAGTCCAAACCCCCCCGATGAAGCTTTCTTT	CASSPNPPDEAFF
TRBV25-1	14	TRBJ1-3	NA	NA	TGTGCCAGCAGTGATTCGGGACCTGGAAACACCATATATTTT	CASSDSGPGNTIYF